These T cell receptor beta chains were read from a single sample in a study of T cell responses to AZD1222 COVID-19 vaccine. The repertoire was sequenced with immunoSEQ multiplex PCR; TCRdb's copy has only in-frame clones and lacks some. The table lists 95,000 to 150,000 clones, 80% to 90% of them singletons, with around 3.1% in the top ten. The sequences come from peripheral blood, collected on day 0 of AZD1222 vaccination. These receptors were collected from an adult in good health. The CDR3 runs from the conserved cysteine through the conserved F or W. The order of the fields is D gene, clone size, J gene, V gene, CDR3 protein, CDR3 DNA. The D gene is left open where the match is weak. Clone size appears in some rows only: once, few, many, or a class for an expanded clone.

>-|-|TRBJ2-2|TRBV18
CASSLGTANTGELFF
TGTGCCAGCTCACTCGGGACTGCGAACACCGGGGAGCTGTTTTTT
>-|-|TRBJ2-7|TRBV18
CASSRDTPHEQYF
TGTGCCAGCTCACGGGACACACCCCACGAGCAGTACTTC
>-|-|TRBJ1-4|TRBV7-2
CASSSAATNEKLFF
TGTGCCAGCAGCTCGGCGGCAACTAATGAAAAACTGTTTTTT
>-|-|TRBJ2-3|TRBV9
CASSGALGVAVSTDTQYF
TGTGCCAGCAGCGGAGCTCTCGGGGTAGCGGTGAGCACAGATACGCAGTATTTT
>TRBD2|-|TRBJ2-7|TRBV6-5
CASRSRGAGGYEQYF
TGTGCCAGCAGGTCCCGGGGAGCGGGGGGTTACGAGCAGTACTTC
>-|-|TRBJ2-3|TRBV6-2/TRBV6-3
CASSYGSAGATQYF
TGTGCCAGCAGTTACGGGAGCGCCGGGGCTACGCAGTATTTT
>-|-|TRBJ1-2|TRBV19
CASSIQGINYGYTF
TGTGCCAGTAGTATCCAGGGTATCAACTATGGCTACACCTTC
>-|-|TRBJ1-1|TRBV27
CASSFGYYTEAFF
TGTGCCAGCAGTTTTGGTTATTACACTGAAGCTTTCTTT
>-|-|TRBJ2-1|TRBV4-2
CASSQYRHNEQFF
TGTGCCAGCAGCCAATATCGGCACAATGAGCAGTTCTTC
>TRBD2|-|TRBJ2-5|TRBV3-1/TRBV3-2
CASSQPAGEETQYF
TGTGCCAGCAGCCAACCAGCGGGGGAAGAGACCCAGTACTTC
>-|once|TRBJ1-1|TRBV12-3/TRBV12-4
CASSRQVNTEAFF
TGTGCCAGCAGTCGACAGGTGAACACTGAAGCTTTCTTT
>-|-|TRBJ1-1|TRBV9
CASSLQGMRTEAFF
TGTGCCAGCAGTTTACAGGGTATGCGGACTGAAGCTTTCTTT
>TRBD1|-|TRBJ1-2|TRBV7-8
CASSLVRQGDGYTF
TGTGCCAGCAGCTTAGTCAGACAGGGAGATGGCTACACCTTC
>-|-|TRBJ1-1|TRBV27
CASSGVAGTEAFF
TGTGCCAGCAGTGGCGTAGCGGGCACTGAAGCTTTCTTT
>TRBD2|once|TRBJ2-1|TRBV19
CASSIVEAGGPYNEQFF
TGTGCCAGTAGTATAGTGGAAGCGGGAGGTCCCTACAATGAGCAGTTCTTC
>TRBD1|-|TRBJ1-5|TRBV6-5
CASRQGVLSNQPQHF
TGTGCCAGCAGGCAGGGGGTTCTTAGCAATCAGCCCCAGCATTTT
>-|-|TRBJ1-1|TRBV5-8
CASSLSFAVMNTEAFF
TGTGCCAGCAGCTTGTCGTTCGCGGTGATGAACACTGAAGCTTTCTTT
>-|few|TRBJ2-1|TRBV5-5
CASSLGRGRYNEQFF
TGTGCCAGCAGCTTGGGCAGAGGTCGCTACAATGAGCAGTTCTTC
>-|-|TRBJ2-7|TRBV5-6
CASSPGTGSYEQYF
TGTGCCAGCAGCCCCGGGACTGGCTCCTACGAGCAGTACTTC
>TRBD1|-|TRBJ2-1|TRBV6-2/TRBV6-3
CASSPGGATGNEQFF
TGTGCCAGCAGTCCAGGGGGCGCTACAGGAAATGAGCAGTTCTTC
>-|-|TRBJ2-1|TRBV7-9
CASSLSRPWNEQFF
TGTGCCAGCAGCTTGTCTAGACCATGGAATGAGCAGTTCTTC
>TRBD1|-|TRBJ1-2|TRBV28
CASSPLGGTGGHGYTF
TGTGCCAGCAGTCCCCTCGGTGGGACAGGGGGCCATGGCTACACCTTC
>TRBD1|-|TRBJ1-5|TRBV7-9
CASSSTGRHQPQHF
TGTGCCAGCAGCTCGACAGGGAGGCATCAGCCCCAGCATTTT
>-|few|TRBJ1-3|TRBV15
CATSRAQGHTIYF
TGTGCCACCAGCAGAGCACAGGGCCACACCATATATTTT
>-|-|TRBJ1-1|TRBV20-1
CSASRSPGNTEAFF
TGCAGTGCTAGTCGCTCCCCAGGGAACACTGAAGCTTTCTTT
>TRBD1|-|TRBJ1-2|TRBV25-1
CASSVLNEGGQGTYGYTF
TGTGCCAGCAGTGTGCTTAACGAAGGGGGACAGGGTACCTATGGCTACACCTTC
>-|once|TRBJ2-1|TRBV10-1
CASSDGRSAFPGFF
TGCGCCAGCAGTGATGGGCGGTCTGCTTTCCCTGGGTTCTTC
>TRBD2|-|TRBJ2-5|TRBV7-2
CASSFREGRETQYF
TGTGCCAGCAGTTTTAGGGAGGGCCGGGAGACCCAGTACTTC
>TRBD1|-|TRBJ2-7|TRBV19
CASSPRTGYSYEQYF
TGTGCCAGTAGCCCCAGGACAGGGTACTCCTACGAGCAGTACTTC
>-|-|TRBJ2-5|TRBV5-1
CASSLGRSTQGNQYF
TGCGCCAGCAGCTTGGGGCGGTCAACCCAAGGGAACCAGTACTTC
>TRBD1|-|TRBJ1-1|TRBV13
CASRETGGRAEAFF
TGTGCCAGCAGAGAAACAGGGGGCAGGGCTGAAGCTTTCTTT
>TRBD2|-|TRBJ2-1|TRBV5-4
CASSFGAGDLNEQFF
TGTGCCAGCAGCTTCGGAGCGGGAGATCTCAATGAGCAGTTCTTC
>TRBD2|-|TRBJ2-1|TRBV28
CASRRGGTSGKNEQFF
TGTGCCAGCAGACGTGGCGGGACTAGCGGTAAGAATGAGCAGTTCTTC
>TRBD1|-|TRBJ1-2|TRBV15
CATSRPGQGINYTF
TGTGCCACCAGCAGACCGGGACAGGGGATAAACTACACCTTC
>-|few|TRBJ1-5|TRBV5-4
CASSLKGGGQPQHF
TGTGCCAGCAGCTTGAAGGGAGGCGGACAGCCCCAGCATTTT
>-|-|TRBJ2-6|TRBV27
CASSLSPPTGYGAGANVLTF
TGTGCCAGCAGTTTATCTCCCCCGACAGGTTACGGGGCTGGGGCCAACGTCCTGACTTTC
>-|-|TRBJ2-3|TRBV7-9
CASSFGWAQDTQYF
TGTGCCAGCAGCTTCGGCTGGGCCCAGGATACGCAGTATTTT
>TRBD1|-|TRBJ1-1|TRBV19
CASSMDRGLGEAFF
TGTGCCAGTAGTATGGACAGGGGCTTGGGTGAAGCTTTCTTT
>TRBD2|few|TRBJ2-1|TRBV4-1
CASSQVFGSGGYEQFF
TGCGCCAGCAGCCAAGTGTTTGGTAGCGGGGGGTATGAGCAGTTCTTC
>TRBD1|-|TRBJ1-5|TRBV10-3
CAISAGGGAGSQPQHF
TGTGCCATCAGTGCGGGAGGGGGCGCCGGATCGCAGCCCCAGCATTTT
>TRBD1|-|TRBJ2-5|TRBV19
CASGQVALGETQYF
TGTGCTAGTGGACAGGTGGCCCTCGGAGAGACCCAGTACTTC
>TRBD2|-|TRBJ2-1|TRBV5-8
CASSLWTSGAYNEQFF
TGTGCCAGCAGCTTATGGACTAGCGGGGCGTACAATGAGCAGTTCTTC
>-|-|TRBJ2-3|TRBV7-6
CASSRRGRADTQYF
TGTGCCAGCAGCCGCCGGGGGCGCGCAGATACGCAGTATTTT
>-|-|TRBJ1-2|TRBV18
CASSPPGLGDYGYTF
TGTGCCAGCTCACCACCGGGCCTGGGGGACTATGGCTACACCTTC
>-|once|TRBJ2-7|TRBV4-2
CASSQQINRETYEQYF
TGTGCCAGCAGCCAACAGATCAACAGGGAAACCTACGAGCAGTACTTC
>-|-|TRBJ2-3|TRBV12-3/TRBV12-4
CASSFSADTQYF
TGTGCCAGCAGTTTTTCCGCAGATACGCAGTATTTT
>TRBD2|-|TRBJ2-3|TRBV10-3
CATSGVAGGPGTDTQYF
TGTGCCACCTCCGGGGTAGCGGGGGGGCCAGGGACAGATACGCAGTATTTT
>-|-|TRBJ1-1|TRBV19
CASRPRAGNTEAFF
TGTGCCAGTAGGCCGAGGGCAGGGAACACTGAAGCTTTCTTT
>-|once|TRBJ1-4|TRBV11-2
CASSLVEVEKLFF
TGTGCCAGCAGCTTAGTGGAAGTGGAAAAACTGTTTTTT
>TRBD1|-|TRBJ1-1|TRBV7-9
CASSSPLGTVRSTEAFF
TGTGCCAGCAGCTCACCCCTCGGGACAGTAAGGTCCACTGAAGCTTTCTTT
>TRBD1|-|TRBJ2-7|TRBV27
CASSWDRGSYEQYF
TGTGCCAGCAGTTGGGACAGGGGGTCCTACGAGCAGTACTTC
>TRBD2|-|TRBJ2-7|TRBV4-2
CASSPGLAGGPLPYF
TGTGCCAGCAGCCCCGGACTAGCGGGAGGGCCTCTTCCGTACTTC
>TRBD1|-|TRBJ2-2|TRBV24-1
CATSDGQGIGELFF
TGTGCCACCAGTGATGGACAGGGGATCGGGGAGCTGTTTTTT